The T cell receptor beta chain under discussion was sequenced for a study of T cell changes during pregnancy in multiple sclerosis. Clones were read by immunoSEQ multiplex PCR, and TCRdb kept only the in-frame ones, dropping some. The sample carries some 80,000 clones, 89% recorded once. The sample holds one count of this clone. Germline trimming cut 2 bases from V and 1 base from J; bases unmatched to any gene: 0. This CDR3 comprises 15 residues. Germline V CDR1 and CDR2: SGHRS, YFSETQ. This receptor was obtained from a female donor in good health, enrolled as a control in a pregnancy study. The starting material was peripheral blood, obtained in the first trimester of pregnancy. V and J are TRBV5-1 and TRBJ2-2; 9 positions agree with TRBD2. CDR3 region: CASSLAGGNTGELFF. As DNA, the CDR3 is TGCGCCAGCAGCTTAGCGGGAGGGAACACCGGGGAGCTGTTTTTT.